The table lists the clone carrying this TCR beta chain with a few counts. The entry originates in a study of Ad26.COV2.S vaccination and SARS-CoV-2 variants. Unmatched junction bases numbered 7, after V lost 4 bases and J lost 3 bases. CDR1 and CDR2 from the germline V gene are SGHRS and YFSETQ. The CDR3 is made up of 16 amino acids. Clones were sequenced by immunoSEQ multiplex PCR, and TCRdb holds only the in-frame ones, with some missing. The sample records 320,000 or so clones, roughly 90% being singletons. The treatment was: around 19 received Ad26.COV2.S at low or high dose, single or two shots; about five received placebo; per-sample allocation not given. On day 63 after the first injection, vaccine and placebo recipients gave samples.

The chain uses TRBV5-1 and TRBJ1-3; 10 bases align to TRBD1. The sample was peripheral blood, taken in a trial of Ad26.COV2.S vaccine versus placebo. The receptor was isolated from a person between 18 and 65 years old who received the Ad26.COV2.S COVID-19 vaccine or a placebo. CDR3 sequence (DNA): TGCGCCAGCAGCCCCATGGGACAGGGGAATGGAAACACCATATATTTT. Its protein is CASSPMGQGNGNTIYF.